The 26 T cell receptor beta chains in this list originate from one sample, sequenced in a study of blood T cell repertoires in COVID-19. Profiled with immunoSEQ multiplex PCR; TCRdb holds only in-frame clones, not every one. This sample has about 280,000 clones, with approximately 82% found just once. Material: PBMCs or T cells enriched from blood (not recorded which). The receptors come from a man aged 35 to 55 who had been exposed to COVID-19.

The genes are TRBV6-5 and TRBJ2-7; D is unclear. Germline V gene data show CDR1 as MNHEY and CDR2 as SVGAGI. The CDR3 has 14 amino acids. The ends were cut back, 6 bases at V and 1 base at J, with 13 bases in the middle. In DNA, the CDR3 is TGTGCCAGCAGGGTTCACCCCAGTTCCTACGAGCAGTACTTC. It translates to CASRVHPSSYEQYF.

This sequence joins TRBV6-5 and TRBJ1-1, with 8 nucleotides matching TRBD1. V shed 5 bases, J shed 5 bases, and the junction held 4 bases outside the gene matches. CDR1 is MNHEY, CDR2 SVGAGI, per germline. CDR3 length: 13 residues. The CDR3 spells CASSITGGTEAFF. CDR3 sequence (DNA): TGTGCCAGCAGTATAACAGGGGGAACTGAAGCTTTCTTT.

The chain couples TRBV9 to TRBJ2-3; the match to TRBD1 covers 9 bases. J gave up 4 bases and V 5 bases, and 5 bases lay outside the gene matches. The length of the CDR3 is 14 residues. CDR1 and CDR2 (germline): SGDLS, YYNGEE. The CDR3 bases are TGTGCCAGCAGTTTGGGACAGGGACCAGATACGCAGTATTTT. The encoded protein is CASSLGQGPDTQYF.

V is TRBV18 and J is TRBJ2-3, with a tentative D call TRBD1 (6 bases). Germline loops: CDR1 KGHSH, CDR2 LQKENI. Trimming pared 5 bases from V and 11 bases from J, leaving 11 bases between. The CDR3 has 11 residues. In DNA, the CDR3 is TGTGCCAGCTCAAACAGGGACATGCAGTATTTT. Protein product: CASSNRDMQYF.

The chain combines TRBV4-1 with TRBJ2-2, with D possibly being TRBD1 (5 bases). CDR3 length: 14 amino acids. Trimming stripped 1 base from V and 4 bases from J, with 7 bases between. Germline CDR1 is MGHRA and CDR2 is YSYEKL. CDR3 region: CASSQGTRTGELFF. CDR3 sequence (DNA): TGCGCCAGCAGCCAAGGGACACGCACCGGGGAGCTGTTTTTT.

This chain links TRBV3-1 (or the pseudogene TRBV3-2) with TRBJ2-7; 13 nucleotides align to TRBD2. The J segment lost 6 bases and the V segment lost 4 bases, leaving 6 bases of the junction unmatched. The CDR3 is made up of 15 amino acids. CDR1 is LGHDT and CDR2 is YNNKEL in the germline V gene (reference sequence). The CDR3 sequence: CASSLGLAGVSEQYF. The CDR3 region has the DNA TGTGCCAGCAGCCTAGGACTAGCGGGAGTTAGCGAGCAGTACTTC.

The chain employs TRBV5-8 and TRBJ1-2, with D uncertain. Germline CDR1 SGHTS, CDR2 YDEGEE. The germline V and J ends were trimmed by 0 bases and 3 bases, with 18 bases remaining between them. The CDR3 sequence is 17 residues long. CDR3 residues: CASSLALWRVTDYGYTF. DNA of the CDR3: TGTGCCAGCAGCTTGGCCCTCTGGAGGGTGACGGACTATGGCTACACCTTC. The variable domain in full, completed from reference TRBV5-8 and TRBJ1-2, reads EAGVTQSPTHLIKTRGQQATLRCSPISGHTSVYWYQQALGLGLQFLLWYDEGEERNRGNFPPRFSGRQFPNYSSELNVNALELEDSALYLCASSLALWRVTDYGYTFGSGTRLTVV.

The J gene is TRBJ1-5, the V gene TRBV7-9; D remains unclear. V was clipped by 3 bases and J by 7 bases, with 10 bases between them. The CDR3 extends over 13 amino acids. Germline V CDR1 and CDR2: SEHNR, FQNEAQ (reference sequence). The CDR3 DNA reads as TGTGCCAGCAGCTTGGAGGTTTCGCAGCCCCAGCATTTT. Translating it yields CASSLEVSQPQHF. Based on the CDR3 plus reference TRBV7-9 and TRBJ1-5, the full variable domain is DTGVSQNPRHKITKRGQNVTFRCDPISEHNRLYWYRQTLGQGPEFLTYFQNEAQLEKSRLLSDRFSAERPKGSFSTLEIQRTEQGDSAMYLCASSLEVSQPQHFGDGTRLSIL.

The rearrangement uses TRBV3-1 (or the pseudogene TRBV3-2) and TRBJ1-4, with D uncertain. Trimming pared 4 bases from V and 5 bases from J, leaving 11 bases between. The CDR3 runs 14 residues. The V gene's germline CDR1 is LGHDT and CDR2 YNNKEL (reference sequence). The CDR3 is CASSRRTLNEKLFF. The CDR3 coding sequence is TGTGCCAGCAGCCGACGGACTTTAAATGAAAAACTGTTTTTT.

CDR3 amino acids: CASSPRGRASEQYF. DNA for the CDR3: TGTGCCAGCTCACCACGCGGGAGGGCCTCCGAGCAGTACTTC. This chain uses TRBV18 with TRBJ2-7, with 9 bases aligning to TRBD2. The CDR3 sequence is 14 residues long. The J segment lost 6 bases and the V segment lost 1 base, leaving 4 bases of the junction unmatched. Germline assignment: CDR1 KGHSH and CDR2 LQKENI.

This clone was found a few times. The chain carries TRBV29-1 and TRBJ1-1; 9 bases fit TRBD1. V was pared by 6 bases and J by 0 bases, with 14 bases of the junction left unmatched. Germline assignment: CDR1 SQVTM and CDR2 ANQGSEA. CDR3 length equals 17 residues. The CDR3 loop is CSVLPGQGAGMNTEAFF. For the CDR3, the DNA is TGCAGCGTGCTTCCGGGACAGGGTGCTGGAATGAACACTGAAGCTTTCTTT.

The chain combines TRBV10-1 with TRBJ2-5, with D uncertain. Germline CDR1 is WNHNN and CDR2 is SYGVQD (reference sequence). The CDR3 runs 13 residues. The ends were cut back, 3 bases at V and 0 bases at J, with 5 bases in the middle. DNA of the CDR3: TGCGCCAGCAGTGAAAACTACCAAGAGACCCAGTACTTC. It is translated as CASSENYQETQYF.

The V and J genes are TRBV3-1 (or the pseudogene TRBV3-2) and TRBJ1-2, with D hard to call. Germline V gene lookup returns CDR1 LGHDT and CDR2 YNNKEL (reference sequence). Trimming stripped 1 base from V and 5 bases from J, with 11 bases between. The CDR3 sequence is 14 residues long. The CDR3 bases are TGTGCCAGCAGCCAAGGTAGGACTGCATATGGCTACACCTTC. Translating it yields CASSQGRTAYGYTF.

The chain has TRBV18 and TRBJ1-3; no clear D. Trimming stripped 0 bases from V and 4 bases from J, with 10 bases between. The CDR3 length is 15 residues. Germline values: CDR1 KGHSH, CDR2 LQKENI. In DNA form, the CDR3 reads TGTGCCAGCTCACCACCGACTATTCGGGGAAACACCATATATTTT. Amino acids: CASSPPTIRGNTIYF.

A single count supports this clone. The rearrangement links TRBV10-3 to TRBJ1-6, with a tentative D call TRBD1 (5 bases). The germline V gene encodes CDR1 ENHRY and CDR2 SYGVKD. The CDR3 consists of 12 residues. Trimming left V 10 bases short and J 10 bases short, with 14 bases between. The CDR3 sequence: CATATQDSPLHF. CDR3 nucleotide sequence: TGTGCCACCGCGACACAGGACTCACCCCTCCACTTT.

The rearrangement uses TRBV24-1 and TRBJ2-5; D is possibly TRBD2 (6 bases). From germline, CDR1 is KGHDR and CDR2 SFDVKD. The CDR3 spans 15 residues. The V gene lost 3 bases and the J gene lost 3 bases, with 13 bases spanning the gap. CDR3 nucleotide sequence: TGTGCCACCAGTGATGGGGGGAACGGCAAAGAGACCCAGTACTTC. Its translation is CATSDGGNGKETQYF.

This rearrangement joins TRBV6-5 to TRBJ1-5; 7 nucleotides align to TRBD1. The CDR3 is 13 amino acids. Trimming removed 4 bases from V and 7 bases from J; junction bases left unmatched: 4. CDR1 and CDR2 (germline): MNHEY, SVGAGI. Written as DNA, the CDR3 is TGTGCCAGCAGTTGGGACAGCGGACAGCCCCAGCATTTT. It translates to CASSWDSGQPQHF.

This chain joins TRBV6-1 and TRBJ2-3; 9 bases are a match to TRBD2. After removal of 0 bases from V and 4 bases from J, the junction contained 2 bases not matched to a gene. This CDR3 region has 15 residues. Looked up from germline, CDR1 is MNHNS and CDR2 is SASEGT. CDR3 in DNA: TGTGCCAGCAGTGAAGCGGCGGGAGGGCCAGATACGCAGTATTTT. It is translated as CASSEAAGGPDTQYF.

The CDR3 sequence: CASSIQTARISNQPQHF. The CDR3 region has the DNA TGTGCCAGTAGTATCCAAACAGCTCGTATTAGCAATCAGCCCCAGCATTTT. V and J are TRBV19 and TRBJ1-5; no clear D. The CDR3 consists of 17 residues. V lost 3 bases and J 0 bases, leaving 15 bases between the germline ends. Germline values: CDR1 LNHDA, CDR2 SQIVND (reference sequence).

The chain couples TRBV3-1 (or the pseudogene TRBV3-2) to TRBJ2-7; D is ambiguous. V shed 1 base and J shed 1 base, with 8 bases lying between them. CDR3 length equals 14 residues. The V gene's germline CDR1 is LGHDT and CDR2 YNNKEL (reference sequence). The DNA of the CDR3 is TGTGCCAGCAGCCAAGCCCTTCTTTCCTACGAGCAGTACTTC. It is translated as CASSQALLSYEQYF.

The V and J genes are TRBV11-2 and TRBJ1-5; D is perhaps TRBD1 (5 bases). V was trimmed by 3 bases and J by 9 bases, leaving 12 bases between them. The CDR3 is 13 amino acids. CDR1 and CDR2 from the germline V gene are SGHAT and FQNNGV. CDR3 sequence (DNA): TGTGCCAGCAGCTTGACGACAAGGGGGCCCCAGCATTTT. It yields the protein CASSLTTRGPQHF.

The chain has TRBV12-3 or TRBV12-4 and TRBJ2-2; TRBD2 is a possible D gene (6 bases). The CDR3 covers 13 residues. V lost 6 bases and J lost 9, with 14 bases in between. The CDR3 reads CASRPRLGRELFF. CDR3 DNA: TGTGCCAGCAGGCCTCGACTAGGTCGGGAGCTGTTTTTT.

This rearrangement joins TRBV10-3 to TRBJ1-1, with D tentatively TRBD1 (5 bases). CDR1 is ENHRY and CDR2 is SYGVKD in the germline V gene. The V gene lost 6 bases and the J gene lost 0 bases, with 14 bases spanning the gap. This CDR3 is 15 amino acids long. In DNA, the CDR3 is TGTGCCATCAGCAAACAGGTTCTTATGAACACTGAAGCTTTCTTT. Translated: CAISKQVLMNTEAFF.

The chain joins TRBV5-1 to TRBJ2-5, with D possibly being TRBD2 (5 bases). Germline V lookup: CDR1 SGHRS, CDR2 YFSETQ. This CDR3 spans 13 amino acids. Trimming removed 4 bases at V and 2 bases at J, with 9 bases between. The CDR3 DNA reads as TGCGCCAGCAGCGCGGGTACGCAAGAGACCCAGTACTTC. It codes for CASSAGTQETQYF. The full variable domain, completed using reference TRBV5-1 and TRBJ2-5, is KAGVTQTPRYLIKTRGQQVTLSCSPISGHRSVSWYQQTPGQGLQFLFEYFSETQRNKGNFPGRFSGRQFSNSRSEMNVSTLELGDSALYLCASSAGTQETQYFGPGTRLLVL.

The V call is TRBV11-3, the J call TRBJ1-6; no clear D. Germline values: CDR1 SGHNT, CDR2 YENEEA. The CDR3 runs to 13 residues. V gave up 1 base and J gave up 7 bases, with 5 bases separating them. CDR3: CASSLGRNSPLHF. The CDR3 DNA is TGTGCCAGCAGCTTAGGGAGAAATTCACCCCTCCACTTT.

V is TRBV19 and J is TRBJ1-5; 7 bases map to TRBD1. CDR1 LNHDA and CDR2 SQIVND come from the germline V gene (reference sequence). This CDR3 spans 15 amino acids. V shed 5 bases, J shed 6 bases, and the junction held 10 bases outside the gene matches. Here the CDR3 DNA reads TGTGCCAGTAGTTTAACAGACAGGGTTGGTCAGCCCCAGCATTTT. The encoded protein is CASSLTDRVGQPQHF.